This T cell receptor beta chain was recovered during a study of cytomegalovirus exposure and HLA in healthy donors. At the level of the study: Falling in the Caucasian-associated ancestry cluster were roughly 80% of some 400 genotyped donors.

CDR1 is MRHNA and CDR2 is SNTAGT in the germline V gene. The CDR3 sequence is 14 residues long. V dropped 10 bases and J dropped 0 bases, with 13 bases sitting between them. This clone appeared a single time. The primer mix had 60 Vbeta and 13 Jbeta primers. Using immunoSEQ multiplex PCR, the repertoire was profiled, and TCRdb retains in-frame clones only, with some absent. The sample yields about 44,000 clones, around 90% seen once. The chain has TRBV6-4 and TRBJ2-1, with D unresolved. The material sequenced was PBMCs. The clonotype was recovered from a woman aged 40 to 49 in good health and CMV-seropositive. The CDR3 loop reads CATRPTGSYNEQFF. In DNA, the CDR3 is TGTGCCACCCGGCCGACTGGCTCCTACAATGAGCAGTTCTTC.